This is a list of T cell receptor beta chains from one sample in a study of T cell responses to AZD1222 COVID-19 vaccine. Clones were sequenced by immunoSEQ multiplex PCR, and TCRdb holds only the in-frame ones, with some missing. The sample consists of 150,000 to 200,000 clones, roughly nine tenths of them appearing once. The sample in question was peripheral blood, obtained on day 0 of AZD1222 vaccination. All receptors derive from an adult in good health. Each CDR3 is given with its conserved first and last residue. D genes are given only for firm matches. Clone size, where shown, is once, few, many, or a class for clones that have expanded.

j_call v_call clone_size d_call cdr3_aa cdr3_nt
TRBJ2-1 TRBV6-4 - - CASSEGGEQFF TGTGCCAGCAGTGAAGGTGGCGAGCAGTTCTTC
TRBJ2-7 TRBV19 - TRBD1 CASSDRDRASYEQYF TGTGCCAGTAGTGACCGGGACAGGGCCAGCTACGAGCAGTACTTC
TRBJ2-5 TRBV15 - - CATSRAGEYQETQYF TGTGCCACCAGCAGAGCCGGAGAGTACCAAGAGACCCAGTACTTC
TRBJ2-3 TRBV28 - TRBD1 CASSLSLGGRAQYF TGTGCCAGCAGTTTATCATTAGGGGGCCGGGCGCAGTATTTT
TRBJ2-7 TRBV5-4 - TRBD1 CASSQRTGIHHEQYF TGTGCCAGCAGCCAAAGGACAGGGATTCACCACGAGCAGTACTTC
TRBJ2-3 TRBV11-3 - - CASSRRYTDTQYF TGTGCCAGCAGTCGCAGGTACACAGATACGCAGTATTTT
TRBJ1-2 TRBV28 few TRBD1 CASNRDRGPSYTF TGTGCCAGCAACCGGGACAGGGGGCCCAGCTACACCTTC
TRBJ2-3 TRBV28 - - CATPFSTEKCTDTQYF TGTGCCACCCCCTTTTCGACAGAGAAGTGCACAGATACGCAGTATTTT
TRBJ2-7 TRBV3-1/TRBV3-2 - - CASSQESRKTYEQYF TGTGCCAGCAGCCAAGAGTCCAGAAAAACCTACGAGCAGTACTTC
TRBJ2-7 TRBV7-2 - TRBD1 CASSWTGRTYEQYF TGTGCCAGCTCTTGGACAGGACGTACCTACGAGCAGTACTTC
TRBJ2-7 TRBV11-2 - - CASSLEAAYPYEQYF TGTGCCAGCAGCTTAGAAGCAGCTTACCCCTACGAGCAGTACTTC
TRBJ2-1 TRBV7-2 - - CASSSPYNEQFF TGTGCCAGCAGCTCTCCTTACAATGAGCAGTTCTTC
TRBJ1-3 TRBV5-1 - - CASSSTSQGSGNTIYF TGCGCCAGCAGCTCAACCTCACAAGGGTCTGGAAACACCATATATTTT
TRBJ2-3 TRBV4-3 - TRBD1 CASRHLLQGQPDTQYF TGCGCCAGCAGACATCTCCTACAGGGGCAACCAGATACGCAGTATTTT
TRBJ1-1 TRBV28 - TRBD1 CASSPNRGLSAEAFF TGTGCCAGCAGTCCCAACAGGGGGCTATCTGCTGAAGCTTTCTTT
TRBJ2-1 TRBV5-4 - TRBD2 CASSSSSGDSYNEQFF TGTGCCAGCAGCTCCTCTAGCGGGGATTCATACAATGAGCAGTTCTTC
TRBJ1-2 TRBV30 - - CAWTWGGLSGYTF TGTGCCTGGACCTGGGGGGGCCTAAGCGGCTACACCTTC
TRBJ2-1 TRBV3-1/TRBV3-2 - - CASSQDHLLEQFF TGTGCCAGCAGCCAAGATCACCTTTTAGAGCAGTTCTTC
TRBJ1-6 TRBV3-1/TRBV3-2 - - CASSQDLGGILHF TGTGCCAGCAGCCAAGATCTCGGGGGGATTCTCCACTTT
TRBJ1-1 TRBV28 - - CASSLPSPGNTEAFF TGTGCCAGCAGTTTACCTAGCCCGGGGAACACTGAAGCTTTCTTT
TRBJ2-3 TRBV3-1/TRBV3-2 - - CASSQGPHSDTQYF TGTGCCAGCAGCCAAGGCCCACATTCAGATACGCAGTATTTT
TRBJ2-3 TRBV5-1 - - CASSGHLTDTQYF TGCGCCAGCAGCGGCCACCTCACAGATACGCAGTATTTT
TRBJ1-4 TRBV18 - - CASSPSGTNEKLFF TGTGCCAGCTCACCGTCCGGGACTAATGAAAAACTGTTTTTT
TRBJ1-3 TRBV19 - - CASFSGNTIYF TGTGCCAGTTTCTCTGGAAACACCATATATTTT
TRBJ1-1 TRBV20-1 - - CSASGGARTEAFF TGCAGTGCTAGTGGGGGGGCGCGTACTGAAGCTTTCTTT
TRBJ2-7 TRBV18 - - CASSPLPPASLSYEQYF TGTGCCAGCTCACCGCTACCACCAGCAAGTCTCTCCTACGAGCAGTACTTC
TRBJ1-1 TRBV7-8 - - CASSQNRWVQGQKNTEAFF TGTGCCAGCAGCCAAAATCGGTGGGTTCAGGGACAAAAGAACACTGAAGCTTTCTTT
TRBJ2-7 TRBV5-1 - TRBD1 CASSLARGREQYF TGCGCCAGCAGCTTAGCCAGGGGGCGCGAGCAGTACTTC
TRBJ1-4 TRBV6-2/TRBV6-3 once - CASSYFQTTNEKLFF TGTGCCAGCAGTTACTTCCAAACAACTAATGAAAAACTGTTTTTT
TRBJ1-1 TRBV12-3/TRBV12-4 once - CASSLGGAFF TGTGCCAGCAGTTTAGGGGGGGCTTTCTTT
TRBJ1-5 TRBV7-8 - - CASSPEQPQHF TGTGCCAGCAGCCCTGAGCAGCCCCAGCATTTT
TRBJ1-2 TRBV6-2/TRBV6-3 - - CASSSTPLRGAFTGYTF TGTGCCAGCAGTTCAACCCCTCTGAGGGGGGCTTTCACCGGCTACACCTTC
TRBJ1-5 TRBV30 - - CAWSGAGNQPQHF TGTGCCTGGAGTGGGGCGGGCAATCAGCCCCAGCATTTT
TRBJ2-6 TRBV28 - - CASSWTDSSGANVLTF TGTGCCAGCAGTTGGACAGATTCATCTGGGGCCAACGTCCTGACTTTC
TRBJ1-5 TRBV9 - TRBD1 CASSVAATGNQPQHF TGTGCCAGCAGCGTAGCTGCGACAGGGAATCAGCCCCAGCATTTT
TRBJ2-6 TRBV28 - - CASSPPWKGNAGANVLTF TGTGCCAGCAGCCCTCCATGGAAGGGTAATGCTGGGGCCAACGTCCTGACTTTC
TRBJ2-1 TRBV11-2 - - CASSPRGVRLYNEQFF TGTGCCAGCAGCCCCAGGGGGGTGAGGCTGTACAATGAGCAGTTCTTC
TRBJ1-3 TRBV19 many - CASSPSGTSGNTIYF TGTGCCAGTAGCCCGAGCGGGACCTCTGGAAACACCATATATTTT
TRBJ2-1 TRBV4-3 - - CASSQEGGSAEQFF TGCGCCAGCAGCCAAGAAGGTGGGTCGGCAGAGCAGTTCTTC